This T cell receptor beta chain was captured in a study of tissue T cells after allogeneic stem cell transplantation. As for the study in general: All graft-versus-host disease patients had gastrointestinal involvement and received several lines of directed therapy.

General study results and limits: Tissue-detected TCR repertoire was only partly captured by blood and spleen T cells. Across patients, clones rarely overlapped, yet motif clusters were shared tissue-specifically.

Survey-depth TCRbeta CDR3 sequencing reported V/J genes and productive frequencies. TCRdb's copy holds only in-frame clones and misses some; the assay was immunoSEQ multiplex PCR. The sample has over 25,000 clones, roughly 85% seen once; the top ten hold roughly 3.5%. This clone was observed a single time. What it binds is unknown. This specimen was blood, taken before transplantation. The origin of this receptor is a woman aged 18-49 years who later had graft-versus-host disease after an allogeneic stem cell transplant.

Here the CDR3 reads CASSSRGGVGETQYF. CDR3 nucleotide sequence: TGTGCCAGCAGCTCCCGTGGGGGTGTGGGGGAGACCCAGTACTTC. V gene TRBV9 combines with J gene TRBJ2-5; D might be TRBD1 or TRBD2, each matching 5 bases. Germline CDR1 reads SGDLS; CDR2 reads YYNGEE. Trimming took off 4 bases at V and 5 bases at J, with 18 bases between the two ends. This CDR3 contains 15 residues.